The 27 T cell receptor beta chains below were found in one sample sequenced in a study of blood T cell repertoires in COVID-19. Here immunoSEQ multiplex PCR was the method, and the copy in TCRdb shows in-frame clones only, minus some. The repertoire consists of approximately 290,000 clones, with over 75% occurring once and the leading ten covering 0.85% to 0.9%. Sample: peripheral blood. The origin of the receptors is a human donor with COVID-19, enrolled during active disease. The donor label of this sample is uncertain.

The chain joins TRBV29-1 to TRBJ2-3; 12 bases are a match to TRBD1. This CDR3 contains 16 residues. V shed 1 base and J 10 bases; nucleotides not matched to a gene: 12. Germline V gives CDR1 SQVTM, CDR2 ANQGSEA. CDR3 in DNA: TGCAGCGTTGAAGGGGGCCCGGGACAGGGGGCATATTCGCAGTATTTT. It yields the protein CSVEGGPGQGAYSQYF.

The V call is TRBV6-5, the J call TRBJ2-7, with 8 bases matching TRBD2. The length of the CDR3 is 14 residues. Germline CDR1 is MNHEY and CDR2 is SVGAGI. The V segment lost 6 bases and the J segment 3 bases; nucleotides outside the gene matches: 7. The CDR3 DNA follows: TGTGCCAGCAGGCGGGGGGCTAGTGGCTACGAGCAGTACTTC. It translates to CASRRGASGYEQYF.

This chain links TRBV4-3 with TRBJ1-6; D is unresolved. V shed 0 bases and J shed 13 bases, with 13 bases lying between them. There are 14 residues in the CDR3. In germline, CDR1 is LGHNA, CDR2 YSLEER. CDR3 region: CASSQENRRGPLHF. In nucleotides, the CDR3 is TGCGCCAGCAGCCAAGAGAACCGCAGAGGGCCCCTCCACTTT.

The gene calls are TRBV7-2 and TRBJ2-6, with a possible D match to TRBD1 (6 bases). CDR1 and CDR2 from the germline V gene are SGHTA and FQGNSA. The CDR3 contains 17 residues. V lost 2 bases and J lost 0, with 11 bases in between. CDR3 nucleotides: TGTGCCAGCAGCTTACCCGGACAGCTCTCTGGGGCCAACGTCCTGACTTTC. It codes for CASSLPGQLSGANVLTF.

The rearrangement links TRBV28 to TRBJ1-3; a weak D match, TRBD1 (5 bases). Germline V gene sequence: CDR1 MDHEN, CDR2 SYDVKM. This CDR3 is built from 15 residues. Trimming took 6 bases from V and 0 from J, leaving 12 bases between them. CDR3 nucleotide sequence: TGTGCCAGCAGGTCGGGGGGGAACTCTGGAAACACCATATATTTT. It specifies CASRSGGNSGNTIYF. Complete variable domain (other parts from reference TRBV28 and TRBJ1-3): DVKVTQSSRYLVKRTGEKVFLECVQDMDHENMFWYRQDPGLGLRLIYFSYDVKMKEKGDIPEGYSVSREKKERFSLILESASTNQTSMYLCASRSGGNSGNTIYFGEGSWLTVV.

V gene TRBV2 combines with J gene TRBJ2-7; a possible D gene is TRBD2 (5 bases). Germline CDR1 SNHLY, CDR2 FYNNEI. The CDR3 runs 13 residues. Trimming shortened V by 8 bases and J by 5 bases, and 16 bases separated the two germline ends. The CDR3 region is CASGTGRGNEQYF. CDR3 nucleotide sequence: TGTGCCAGCGGTACGGGCCGGGGAAACGAGCAGTACTTC.

The gene calls are TRBV7-2 and TRBJ2-1, with TRBD2 matching over 15 bases. In germline, CDR1 is SGHTA, CDR2 FQGNSA. There are 16 residues in the CDR3. The junction had 7 bases not matched to a gene; V was cut back by 4 bases and J by 9 bases. CDR3 region: CASSSPGLAGGSEQFF. The CDR3 DNA reads TGTGCCAGCAGCTCTCCGGGACTAGCGGGAGGAAGTGAGCAGTTCTTC.

This clone was observed once. For the CDR3, the DNA is TGTGCCAGTAGTATTCGCAGGGCTAGTACCGGGGAGCTGTTTTTT. Amino acid sequence: CASSIRRASTGELFF. The rearrangement uses TRBV19 and TRBJ2-2, with D possibly matching TRBD1 (5 bases). The V gene lost 3 bases and the J gene lost 5 bases, with 13 bases spanning the gap. The CDR3 covers 15 residues. Germline V gene lookup returns CDR1 LNHDA and CDR2 SQIVND (reference sequence).

This sequence joins TRBV28 and TRBJ2-3; a weak D match, TRBD2 (6 bases). The CDR3 contains 17 residues. Germline CDR1 is MDHEN and CDR2 is SYDVKM. The V end was cut by 5 bases, the J end by 3 bases, with 21 bases between. DNA for the CDR3: TGTGCCAGCAGTCCCCCGGGGAGGACATTCGGTACAGATACGCAGTATTTT. This gives the protein CASSPPGRTFGTDTQYF.

CDR3 amino acids: CASRSRDRVDSNEKLFF. DNA of the CDR3: TGTGCCAGCAGGTCCCGGGACAGGGTCGATTCTAATGAAAAACTGTTTTTT. The rearrangement joins TRBV28 to TRBJ1-4; 9 nucleotides match TRBD1. The CDR3 contains 17 residues. The ends lost 6 bases at V and 3 bases at J; junction bases unmatched: 11. Germline V gene data show CDR1 as MDHEN and CDR2 as SYDVKM.

The chain combines TRBV7-3 with TRBJ1-2; TRBD1 aligns across 8 bases. V lost 0 bases, J lost 2 bases, and 2 bases stayed unmatched. Germline V gives CDR1 SGHTA, CDR2 FQGTGA. The CDR3 runs to 15 residues. In nucleotides, the CDR3 is TGTGCCAGCAGCTTAACCAGGGACAGGAACTATGGCTACACCTTC. It specifies CASSLTRDRNYGYTF.

The J gene is TRBJ2-1, the V gene TRBV7-3; D is ambiguous. Germline loops: CDR1 SGHTA, CDR2 FQGTGA. This CDR3 is built from 16 residues. Trimming removed 2 bases from V and 2 bases from J, with 13 bases in between. This CDR3 reads CASSLGGSGPYNEQFF. The CDR3 DNA sequence: TGTGCCAGCAGCTTAGGTGGGTCAGGTCCCTACAATGAGCAGTTCTTC.

The chain recombines TRBV5-1 with TRBJ2-7; TRBD2 aligns across 9 bases. Germline V gene sequence: CDR1 SGHRS, CDR2 YFSETQ. After removal of 0 bases from V and 6 bases from J, the junction contained 4 bases not matched to a gene. The CDR3 has 14 residues. CDR3 DNA: TGCGCCAGCAGCTTGGTAGCGGGAGTTCGCGAGCAGTACTTC. Protein sequence: CASSLVAGVREQYF.

Only one count was recorded for this clone. The CDR3 sequence: CASSPTGRQGMGEQYF. The CDR3 DNA reads TGTGCCAGCAGCCCGACCGGGCGGCAGGGGATGGGCGAGCAGTACTTC. This chain joins TRBV27 and TRBJ2-7, with D maybe TRBD1 (6 bases). CDR1 and CDR2 (germline): MNHEY, SMNVEV (reference sequence). The CDR3 length is 16 residues. The V and J ends lost 6 bases and 6 bases respectively, with 24 bases between them.

This chain uses TRBV18 with TRBJ1-1; D is perhaps TRBD1 (6 bases). The CDR3 runs to 12 residues. Per germline, CDR1 KGHSH and CDR2 LQKENI. V lost 3 bases and J 9 bases, leaving 11 bases between the germline ends. The chain's CDR3 is CASSPPGQQAFF. DNA of the CDR3: TGTGCCAGCTCACCTCCGGGACAACAAGCTTTCTTT. The variable domain in full, with the rest retrieved from reference TRBV18 and TRBJ1-1, is NAGVMQNPRHLVRRRGQEARLRCSPMKGHSHVYWYRQLPEEGLKFMVYLQKENIIDESGMPKERFSAEFPKEGPSILRIQQVVRGDSAAYFCASSPPGQQAFFGQGTRLTVV.

The chain couples TRBV9 to TRBJ2-5; tentative D call: TRBD2 (5 bases). Deletions cut 4 bases from V and 4 bases from J, with 11 bases between. Germline V gene lookup returns CDR1 SGDLS and CDR2 YYNGEE. The CDR3 runs 13 residues. The CDR3 DNA follows: TGTGCCAGCAGCTCAGGCAGCGGAGAGACCCAGTACTTC. This codes for CASSSGSGETQYF.

The chain is built from TRBV19 and TRBJ2-3; TRBD1 aligns across 10 bases. J was trimmed by 6 bases and V by 5 bases; bases with no gene match: 5. Germline V lookup: CDR1 LNHDA, CDR2 SQIVND (reference sequence). The CDR3 totals 14 residues. Here the CDR3 reads CASSADRGSDTQYF. CDR3 bases: TGTGCCAGTAGTGCGGACAGGGGGTCCGATACGCAGTATTTT.

This chain connects TRBV2 to TRBJ1-1; the D is unclear. The CDR3 spans 12 residues. CDR1 is SNHLY and CDR2 is FYNNEI in the germline V gene. The V gene lost 5 bases and the J gene lost 10 bases, with 14 bases spanning the gap. The CDR3 DNA follows: TGTGCCAGCAGTCTTAACCTAATCGGAGCTTTCTTT. Its translation is CASSLNLIGAFF.

V is TRBV12-3 or TRBV12-4 and J is TRBJ1-2, with D possibly matching TRBD1 (5 bases). The V gene lost 4 bases and the J gene lost 2 bases, with 8 bases spanning the gap. CDR3 length: 13 residues. Written as DNA, the CDR3 is TGTGCCAGCAGTTGGCAGGGCAACTATGGCTACACCTTC. Translating gives CASSWQGNYGYTF.

The CDR3 region is CASSLGPASSYNSPLHF. DNA for the CDR3: TGCGCCAGCAGCTTGGGTCCGGCTAGCTCCTATAATTCACCCCTCCACTTT. The rearrangement links TRBV5-1 to TRBJ1-6; D ambiguous. The germline V gene has CDR1 SGHRS and CDR2 YFSETQ. V lost 0 bases and J lost 0, with 10 bases in between. CDR3 length: 17 amino acids.

The genes are TRBV28 and TRBJ1-5, with 7 bases matching TRBD1. Germline values: CDR1 MDHEN, CDR2 SYDVKM. The CDR3 length is 15 residues. With 5 bases clipped from V and 2 bases from J, the junction kept 6 bases outside the gene matches. CDR3 sequence: CASSLHRGGNQPQHF. CDR3 nucleotides: TGTGCCAGCAGTCTACACAGGGGAGGCAATCAGCCCCAGCATTTT.

CDR3 protein: CASSIRGFLVSGNEQFF. CDR3 nucleotides: TGTGCCAGTAGTATCCGCGGTTTCCTAGTCTCGGGCAATGAGCAGTTCTTC. The chain carries TRBV19 and TRBJ2-1; D call uncertain. The V gene lost 3 bases and the J gene lost 6 bases, with 21 bases spanning the gap. This CDR3 spans 17 amino acids. From germline, CDR1 is LNHDA and CDR2 SQIVND (reference sequence).

The V and J genes are TRBV9 and TRBJ2-5, with 7 positions matching TRBD1. CDR3 length: 17 residues. The germline gives CDR1 SGDLS, CDR2 YYNGEE. J gave up 7 bases and V 3 bases, and 18 bases lay outside the gene matches. DNA of the CDR3: TGTGCCAGCAGCGGGGACAGTAATATCCTCAATCCAGGGACCCAGTACTTC. Its protein product is CASSGDSNILNPGTQYF.

The V gene is TRBV28, the J gene TRBJ2-7, with 11 bases lining up with TRBD2. This CDR3 has 16 residues. CDR1 and CDR2 from the germline V gene are MDHEN and SYDVKM. With 5 bases clipped from V and 5 bases from J, the junction kept 11 bases outside the gene matches. CDR3: CASSPLTSGRSDEQYF. CDR3 DNA sequence: TGTGCCAGCAGTCCCCTTACTAGCGGGAGAAGCGACGAGCAGTACTTC.

The chain recombines TRBV5-1 with TRBJ2-2; the match to TRBD1 covers 10 bases. Trimming removed 6 bases from V and 5 bases from J; junction bases left unmatched: 10. CDR1 and CDR2 (germline): SGHRS, YFSETQ. There are 16 residues in the CDR3. This CDR3 reads CASTRTGGQVTGELFF. The CDR3, as DNA: TGCGCCAGCACCCGGACAGGGGGGCAGGTTACCGGGGAGCTGTTTTTT.

This sequence joins TRBV9 and TRBJ2-1; 8 bases line up with TRBD1. The V segment lost 2 bases and the J segment 6 bases; nucleotides outside the gene matches: 10. The V gene's germline CDR1 is SGDLS and CDR2 YYNGEE. This CDR3 spans 16 amino acids. The CDR3 DNA sequence: TGTGCCAGCAGCGTGGACAGGGCGAGAGCTTTCAATGAGCAGTTCTTC. Translating gives CASSVDRARAFNEQFF.

The chain carries TRBV29-1 and TRBJ2-1; D not certain. V dropped 5 bases and J dropped 4 bases, with 6 bases sitting between them. Germline V lookup: CDR1 SQVTM, CDR2 ANQGSEA. CDR3 length: 11 amino acids. The CDR3 DNA sequence: TGCAGCGTTCTAAGTTACAATGAGCAGTTCTTC. Translation: CSVLSYNEQFF.